The sequence of this T cell receptor beta chain was determined in a study of blood T cell repertoires in COVID-19. Recovered participants had two consecutive negative NP/OP PCR tests, healthcare professional clearance, or symptom resolution. The method was immunoSEQ multiplex PCR; TCRdb's version includes in-frame clones alone and lacks a portion of them. This table has roughly 180,000 clones, 85% to 90% appearing once. The CDR3 sequence is 13 residues long. The V end was cut by 8 bases, the J end by 10 bases, with 18 bases between. CDR1 and CDR2 from the germline V gene are MNHEY and SMNVEV (reference sequence).

This clonotype originated in a man between 35 and 55 years old who had recovered from COVID-19. The material sequenced was PBMCs or T cells enriched from blood (not recorded which). This chain uses TRBV27 with TRBJ2-1; a weak D match, TRBD2 (7 bases). The CDR3 sequence: CASGAGATREQFF. In DNA, the CDR3 is TGTGCCAGCGGGGCGGGGGCTACAAGGGAGCAGTTCTTC.